These T cell receptor beta chains were read from a single sample in a study of blood T cell repertoires in COVID-19. The data were produced by immunoSEQ multiplex PCR, yet TCRdb's version contains in-frame clones alone and is incomplete. The table has approximately 170,000 clones, 79% seen once. The sequencing sample was made of PBMCs or T cells enriched from blood (not recorded which). These receptors originate from a woman between 65 and 79 years old in a cohort exposed to, infected with or recovered from COVID-19 (not recorded which). The CDR3 runs from the conserved cysteine through the conserved F or W. The order of the fields is V gene, clone size, J gene, D gene, CDR3 DNA, CDR3 protein. The D gene is left open where the match is weak. Size values are once, few and many counts, or a class for expanded clones, and some rows have none.

TRBV7-9	.	TRBJ1-2	.	TGTGCCAGCAGTTCGGGGGCTAACTATGGCTACACCTTC	CASSSGANYGYTF
TRBV18	.	TRBJ1-1	TRBD1	TGTGCCAGCTCACCAGGGAAGGGCAGGGGGACTGAAGCTTTCTTT	CASSPGKGRGTEAFF
TRBV27	.	TRBJ1-1	TRBD1	TGTGCCAGCAGCCATGGGACAGTTGTTAACACTGAAGCTTTCTTT	CASSHGTVVNTEAFF
TRBV7-7	.	TRBJ2-1	.	TGTGCTAGCAGTTTGACCTGGAGCTCCTACAATGAGCAGTTCTTC	CASSLTWSSYNEQFF
TRBV28	.	TRBJ2-5	TRBD1	TGTGCCAGCAGAACTCCACAGGGGGCAGGTAGCGAGACCCAGTACTTC	CASRTPQGAGSETQYF
TRBV6-5	.	TRBJ1-2	.	TGTGCCAGCAGGGACAGCACTAACTATGGCTACACCTTC	CASRDSTNYGYTF
TRBV7-7	.	TRBJ2-5	.	TGTGCTAGCAGCTTAGGCCTAAGTAAGGGGCTAGAGACCCAGTACTTC	CASSLGLSKGLETQYF
TRBV28	.	TRBJ2-1	.	TGTGCCATCCAAGGGGGGGATGAGCAGTTCTTC	CAIQGGDEQFF
TRBV4-2	.	TRBJ2-7	.	TGTGCCAGCAGCCAGAACCCGTCCGGGACTGCTTACGAGCAGTACTTC	CASSQNPSGTAYEQYF
TRBV5-1	.	TRBJ1-2	.	TGCGCCAGCAGCTCCGACGCGGGTGGCTATGGCTACACCTTC	CASSSDAGGYGYTF
TRBV11-3	few	TRBJ2-7	.	TGTGCCAGCAGCTTAGGCTGGCCCCAAACCTCCTACGAGCAGTACTTC	CASSLGWPQTSYEQYF
TRBV12-3/TRBV12-4	.	TRBJ2-5	.	TGTGCCAGCAGCTCTTCGGGGGAGACCCAGTACTTC	CASSSSGETQYF
TRBV11-3	.	TRBJ1-1	.	TGTGCCAGCAGCTTCGAGGAGAACACTGAAGCTTTCTTT	CASSFEENTEAFF
TRBV19	.	TRBJ1-1	.	TGTGCCAGTAGTATAGGGGAGGGCACTGAAGCTTTCTTT	CASSIGEGTEAFF
TRBV27	.	TRBJ1-4	TRBD1	TGTGCCAGCAGCCCCGGGCTCCTGTGGGACAGGGTTGAAAAACTGTTTTTT	CASSPGLLWDRVEKLFF
TRBV5-6	once	TRBJ1-1	.	TGTGCCAGCAGCTTAGGGGCGTTGAACACTGAAGCTTTCTTT	CASSLGALNTEAFF
TRBV27	few	TRBJ2-5	.	TGTGCCAGCAGTTTATTCGTCCGAGCCGAGACCCAGTACTTC	CASSLFVRAETQYF
TRBV10-3	.	TRBJ1-2	TRBD1	TGTGCCTCTGAGGGGGCGGAAGGGGCCTATGGCTACACCTTC	CASEGAEGAYGYTF
TRBV6-5	.	TRBJ1-5	TRBD1	TGTGCCAGCAGGACCGGGACAGGGGGCGTTCAGCCCCAGCATTTT	CASRTGTGGVQPQHF
TRBV9	.	TRBJ1-2	TRBD1	TGTGCCAGCAGCCCCCAGCCACTGGACAGGGGACGCCTTGGCTACACCTTC	CASSPQPLDRGRLGYTF
TRBV19	.	TRBJ1-5	.	TGTGCCAGTAGTAGTGAGCGGACTCAGCCCCAGCATTTT	CASSSERTQPQHF
TRBV18	.	TRBJ2-7	.	TGTGCCAGCTCACCATTAGACTCCGAATCAGAGCAGTACTTC	CASSPLDSESEQYF
TRBV28	.	TRBJ2-7	.	TGTGCCAGCAGTTTATGGGGGCCCGAGCAGTACTTC	CASSLWGPEQYF
TRBV24-1	once	TRBJ2-7	TRBD1	TGTGCCACCAGTGACCCGAGGACAGGGGTCCACGAGCAGTACTTC	CATSDPRTGVHEQYF
TRBV5-1	.	TRBJ2-7	TRBD2	TGCGCCAGCAGCTTTACTAGCGGCGACTCCTACGAGCAGTACTTC	CASSFTSGDSYEQYF
TRBV21-1	.	TRBJ1-2	.	TGTGCCAGCAGCCCCAGAAGCCAGGATGATGGCTACACCTTC	CASSPRSQDDGYTF
TRBV20-1	.	TRBJ2-1	TRBD2	TGCAGTGCTAGTCCTATTAGCGGGAGATTGTACAATGAGCAGTTCTTC	CSASPISGRLYNEQFF
TRBV7-2	.	TRBJ1-2	TRBD1	TGTGCCAGCAGCTTAACGGGACAGGACAACTATGGCTACACCTTC	CASSLTGQDNYGYTF
TRBV19	few	TRBJ2-7	.	TGTGCCAGTAGCCTGAGTAGCTCCTACGAGCAGTACTTC	CASSLSSSYEQYF